The 7 T cell receptor beta chains listed next were all sequenced from one sample in a study of T cells in Graves' hyperthyroidism and ophthalmopathy. The investigators amplified TCR beta CDR3 regions from RNA transcripts. First-round RT-PCR of the TCR CDR3 relied on the HTBI primer set. MiXCR was run by TCRdb on the multiplex PCR reads, yielding one entry per CDR3 protein. The table shows roughly 180,000 distinct CDR3 sequences, with 9.4% occurring only once. The specimen was blood. Receptor source: a woman aged 18-29 years with Graves' hyperthyroidism that later progressed to Graves' ophthalmopathy.

Ten or more counts support this clonotype. The genes are TRBV15 and TRBJ2-2; D gene uncertain. V lost 6 bases and J lost 1, with 9 bases in between. Germline V gene lookup returns CDR1 LNHNV and CDR2 YYDKDF (reference sequence). The CDR3 sequence is 14 residues long. The CDR3 DNA reads TGTGCCACCAGTATCCTTGGGAACACCGGGGAGCTGTTTTTT. This sequence encodes CATSILGNTGELFF.

Many counts were recorded for this clonotype. The chain recombines TRBV20-1 with TRBJ2-5, with D tentatively TRBD1 (5 bases). V dropped 4 bases and J dropped 1 base, with 13 bases sitting between them. CDR1 is DFQATT, CDR2 SNEGSKA, per germline (reference sequence). CDR3 size: 14 residues. The CDR3: CSAIRQQFQETQYF. In DNA, the CDR3 is TGCAGTGCTATAAGACAGCAATTCCAAGAGACCCAGTACTTC.

The table lists this clonotype with many counts. The rearrangement links TRBV18 to TRBJ1-2; unclear D gene. Looked up from germline, CDR1 is KGHSH and CDR2 is LQKENI. This CDR3 contains 13 residues. The V gene lost 3 bases and the J gene lost 4 bases, with 9 bases spanning the gap. The DNA of the CDR3 is TGTGCCAGCTCACCTCCTAATACCTATGGCTACACCTTC. This gives the protein CASSPPNTYGYTF.

This clonotype was observed many times. CDR3 sequence reads: CASSLLEVLNQPQHF. CDR3 nucleotide sequence: TGTGCCAGTAGCCTACTAGAAGTGTTGAATCAGCCCCAGCATTTT. The chain recombines TRBV19 with TRBJ1-5; no firm D call. CDR3 length equals 15 residues. Germline V gives CDR1 LNHDA, CDR2 SQIVND (reference sequence). V gave up 6 bases and J gave up 4 bases, with 16 bases separating them. The complete variable domain, with remaining parts taken from reference TRBV19 and TRBJ1-5, reads DGGITQSPKYLFRKEGQNVTLSCEQNLNHDAMYWYRQDPGQGLRLIYYSQIVNDFQKGDIAEGYSVSREKKESFPLTVTSAQKNPTAFYLCASSLLEVLNQPQHFGDGTRLSIL.

This clonotype was counted ten times or more. This chain's CDR3 is CASSLDTGLAAYNEQFF. DNA of the CDR3: TGCGCCAGCAGCTTGGATACCGGACTAGCGGCCTACAATGAGCAGTTCTTC. The chain combines TRBV5-1 with TRBJ2-1, with 10 bases lining up with TRBD2. The CDR3 sequence is 17 residues long. Germline V lookup: CDR1 SGHRS, CDR2 YFSETQ. The V segment lost 0 bases and the J segment 2 bases; nucleotides outside the gene matches: 5.

In this sample, this clonotype turned up many times. The gene calls are TRBV20-1 and TRBJ1-6; D unresolved. The V end lost 4 bases, the J end lost 6 bases, and 10 bases lay between the germline ends. Per germline, CDR1 DFQATT and CDR2 SNEGSKA (reference sequence). The CDR3 spans 13 residues. The CDR3 loop is CSATVTSNSPLHF. The DNA for the CDR3 is TGCAGTGCTACAGTAACAAGTAATTCACCCCTCCACTTT.

This clonotype was seen a handful of times. V is TRBV4-2 and J is TRBJ2-1; 8 bases match TRBD2. This CDR3 is 16 amino acids long. Germline V lookup: CDR1 LGHNA, CDR2 YNFKEQ. V shed 0 bases, J shed 7 bases, and the junction held 8 bases outside the gene matches. The CDR3 nucleotides read TGTGCCAGCAGCCAAGACAGCGGGGGTATTAGGAATGAGCAGTTCTTC. Its translation: CASSQDSGGIRNEQFF.